These 13 T cell receptor beta chains were all obtained from the same sample, sequenced in a study of a mutant IDH1 vaccine in newly diagnosed glioma. TCRdb's table, derived via immunoSEQ multiplex PCR, lists solely in-frame clones and lacks some. The sample shows fewer than 55,000 clones, almost 65% of them seen only once. Time point defined: week 47, end of study. Every vaccination contained 300 ug of the mutant IDH1 20-mer peptide and was paired with topical imiquimod. For these TCRs, the target antigens are not known. The specimen was peripheral blood mononuclear cells (PBMCs), collected from a glioma patient whose treatment included an IDH1 peptide vaccine. The receptors stem from a man aged 35-49 years with glioma. Some clones in this sample may be carry-over from other donors' samples.

CDR3 region: CASTYQPGGSKTYEQYF. Written as DNA, the CDR3 is TGTGCCTCAACGTACCAGCCCGGGGGTTCCAAAACTTACGAGCAGTACTTC. J is TRBJ2-7 and V is TRBV2; D is perhaps TRBD2 (6 bases). Per germline, CDR1 SNHLY and CDR2 FYNNEI. The CDR3 loop spans 17 amino acids. Trimming took 11 bases from V and 4 from J, leaving 30 bases between them.

The J gene is TRBJ1-2, the V gene TRBV7-8; 7 nucleotides match TRBD1. Germline CDR1 is SGHVS and CDR2 is FQNEAQ. This CDR3 spans 14 amino acids. The J segment lost 8 bases and the V segment lost 6 bases, leaving 12 bases of the junction unmatched. The CDR3 DNA follows: TGTGCCAGCAGTACTGATCCGGGACAGTCGGGCTACACCTTC. Translation gives CASSTDPGQSGYTF.

The V call is TRBV6-5, the J call TRBJ2-7; possibly TRBD1 for D (6 bases). Germline values: CDR1 MNHEY, CDR2 SVGAGI. The CDR3 is 16 amino acids. V was cut by 0 bases and J by 2 bases, with 14 bases left in between. The CDR3 DNA reads as TGTGCCAGCAGTTACTCTTACGCGCAGGGGACCTACGAGCAGTACTTC. It encodes CASSYSYAQGTYEQYF.

Written as DNA, the CDR3 is TGCGCCAGCAGTCCAGGACAACCCTCCACCAATTCACCCCTCCACTTT. This gives the protein CASSPGQPSTNSPLHF. J is TRBJ1-6 and V is TRBV5-1, with D possibly TRBD1 on 5 matching bases. The V gene lost 5 bases and the J gene lost 7 bases, with 19 bases spanning the gap. The CDR3 length is 16 residues. In germline, CDR1 is SGHRS, CDR2 YFSETQ.

The J gene is TRBJ2-7, the V gene TRBV5-6; D not certain. Trimming pared 0 bases from V and 1 base from J, leaving 14 bases between. The CDR3 extends over 16 amino acids. Germline V lookup: CDR1 SGHDT, CDR2 YYEEEE. The CDR3 protein is CASSLGMAKGSYEQYF. The CDR3 DNA follows: TGTGCCAGCAGCTTGGGGATGGCTAAAGGATCCTACGAGCAGTACTTC.

The gene calls are TRBV10-3 and TRBJ2-7; TRBD1 matches 10 bases. This CDR3 contains 15 residues. Germline trimming cut 5 bases from V and 5 bases from J; bases unmatched to any gene: 9. Germline-derived CDR1 and CDR2 are ENHRY and SYGVKD. This CDR3 is CAISFPRTGGDEQYF. DNA of the CDR3: TGTGCCATCAGTTTTCCCCGGACAGGGGGAGACGAGCAGTACTTC.

This sequence joins TRBV19 and TRBJ1-2; the D is unclear. Germline V gene lookup returns CDR1 LNHDA and CDR2 SQIVND (reference sequence). The V gene lost 7 bases and the J gene lost 0 bases, with 12 bases spanning the gap. CDR3 size: 14 residues. The CDR3 nucleotides are TGTGCCAGTACCCCGTCCGGGGCTAACTATGGCTACACCTTC. It yields the protein CASTPSGANYGYTF.

This clone was detected only a few times. The V gene is TRBV7-2, the J gene TRBJ1-1, with D maybe TRBD1 (5 bases). The germline gives CDR1 SGHTA, CDR2 FQGNSA. CDR3 size: 14 residues. V shed 0 bases and J shed 7 bases, with 12 bases lying between them. In DNA, the CDR3 is TGTGCCAGCAGCTTAGCGCTGACAGCACATGAAGCTTTCTTT. Residues: CASSLALTAHEAFF.

This clone was detected only a few times. The chain combines TRBV4-1 with TRBJ1-1; D is unclear. The CDR3 extends over 14 amino acids. Germline-derived CDR1 and CDR2 are MGHRA and YSYEKL. The germline V and J ends were trimmed by 4 bases and 4 bases, with 13 bases remaining between them. The DNA for the CDR3 is TGCGCCAGCAGCCGAAACCACGGGAGCACTGAAGCTTTCTTT. Its protein is CASSRNHGSTEAFF.

The gene calls are TRBV23-1 and TRBJ1-1; unclear D gene. TRBV23-1 is labeled an ORF, and its function is uncertain. Trimming left V 4 bases short and J 1 base short, with 7 bases between. The CDR3 is made up of 13 amino acids. DNA for the CDR3: TGCGCCAGCAGTCGACGAAGGAACACTGAAGCTTTCTTT. Its translation: CASSRRRNTEAFF.

CDR3 in amino acids: CASGFNPGTGLDEQFF. The CDR3 region has the DNA TGTGCTAGTGGTTTTAATCCCGGGACAGGGCTCGATGAGCAGTTCTTC. The chain recombines TRBV12-5 with TRBJ2-1, with 9 bases aligning to TRBD1. V was clipped by 3 bases and J by 8 bases; unmatched bases: 11. Germline CDR1 LGHNT, CDR2 FRNRAP. This CDR3 is built from 16 residues.

The V gene is TRBV21-1, the J gene TRBJ1-6. TRBV21-1 is termed a pseudogene. CDR3 length equals 18 residues. CDR3 sequence reads: CASILSRACVRRSSPLHF. DNA of the CDR3: TGTGCCAGCATCTTATCCCGCGCTTGTGTCAGGCGGAGCTCACCCCTCCACTTT.

The J gene is TRBJ2-7, the V gene TRBV6-1, with a weak D call TRBD1 (5 bases). CDR3 length equals 14 residues. In germline, CDR1 is MNHNS, CDR2 SASEGT. Trimming removed 1 base at V and 0 bases at J, with 7 bases between. The CDR3 nucleotides are TGTGCCAGCAGTGAAGGACAGAGCTCCTACGAGCAGTACTTC. It codes for CASSEGQSSYEQYF.